The 9 T cell receptor beta chains below were found in one sample sequenced in a study of shared clonotypes between healthy human individuals. Sequencing used immunoSEQ multiplex PCR; TCRdb keeps in-frame clones, though not all of them. The table has nearly 1,000,000 clones, roughly 72% seen once. The sequenced sample consisted of memory CD4+ T cells sorted from blood. Subset in this sample: CD45RA-negative fraction. These receptors came from a man between 18 and 35 years old in good health.

V usage is TRBV18 and J usage is TRBJ2-1, with 7 bases identical to TRBD2. V lost 3 bases and J lost 8; bases outside the gene matches: 1. The germline V gene has CDR1 KGHSH and CDR2 LQKENI. The CDR3 has 12 residues. CDR3 nucleotides: TGTGCCAGCTCACCGGGACTACATGAGCAGTTCTTC. Amino acids: CASSPGLHEQFF.

The rearrangement links TRBV5-8 to TRBJ1-5; tentatively, D is TRBD1 (5 bases). Germline V lookup: CDR1 SGHTS, CDR2 YDEGEE. This CDR3 comprises 14 residues. V lost 2 bases and J 4 bases, leaving 10 bases between the germline ends. The CDR3 DNA reads as TGTGCCAGCAGCTTTCGGGCAGGGAATCAGCCCCAGCATTTT. The encoded protein is CASSFRAGNQPQHF.

Concerning this clone itself: A read error may produce the germline difference seen at one junction end. The chain employs TRBV6-1 and TRBJ2-7, with D possibly TRBD2 on 6 matching bases. This CDR3 spans 13 amino acids. Germline values: CDR1 MNHNS, CDR2 SASEGT. Here the CDR3 reads CASRKAGIYEQHF. In DNA, the CDR3 is TGTGCCAGCAGGAAGGCGGGGATCTACGAGCAGCACTTC.

CDR3 region: CATAWGAALNEKLFF. CDR3 coding DNA: TGTGCCACTGCTTGGGGTGCAGCCCTTAATGAAAAACTGTTTTTT. V is TRBV10-3 and J is TRBJ1-4; D gene unclear. Germline CDR1 ENHRY, CDR2 SYGVKD. V was pared by 10 bases and J by 4 bases, with 19 bases between. This CDR3 is 15 amino acids long.

The chain combines TRBV6-6 with TRBJ2-1; perhaps TRBD1 as D (5 bases). Between the trimmed V and J ends, which lost 8 bases and 4 bases, there was a span of 9 bases. CDR1 MNHNY and CDR2 SVGAGI come from the germline V gene (reference sequence). The CDR3 contains 12 residues. The CDR3 nucleotides read TGTGCCAGCGGGGCGTCTTACAATGAGCAGTTCTTC. Amino acid sequence: CASGASYNEQFF.

Regarding this clone: This likely came from a read error, as a far larger clone is one base away. At the DNA level, this CDR3 is encoded by other sequences in the same sample as well. The chain joins TRBV30 to TRBJ1-1; D gene unclear. The CDR3 covers 13 residues. CDR1 is GTSNPN, CDR2 SVGIG, per germline (reference sequence). This CDR3 is CAWRGDVNTEAFF. The DNA for the CDR3 is TGTGCCTGGCGAGGAGACGTGAACACCGAAGCTTTCTTT.

This clone was counted at least ten times. This chain links TRBV30 with TRBJ1-1; the D is unclear. Looked up from germline, CDR1 is GTSNPN and CDR2 is SVGIG (reference sequence). V gave up 7 bases and J gave up 3 bases, with 12 bases separating them. The CDR3 extends over 12 amino acids. For the CDR3, the DNA is TGTGCCTCTTCTTGGGCGGACACTGAAGCTTTCTTT. Residues: CASSWADTEAFF.

Concerning this clone: Just one base apart from a much larger clone, this may be a read error. This chain links TRBV10-3 with TRBJ2-2, with D perhaps TRBD1 or TRBD2 (5 bases each). This CDR3 region has 12 residues. V gave up 8 bases and J gave up 6 bases, with 10 bases separating them. The germline gives CDR1 ENHRY, CDR2 SYGVKD. The DNA for the CDR3 is TGTGCCATCCGGGGCTACGCCGGGGAGCTGTTTTTT. It specifies CAIRGYAGELFF.

J is TRBJ1-6 and V is TRBV5-6, with a tentative D call TRBD1 (5 bases). The CDR3 has 15 amino acids. Germline loops: CDR1 SGHDT, CDR2 YYEEEE. Trimming shortened V by 0 bases and J by 7 bases, and 11 bases separated the two germline ends. The CDR3 loop reads CASSLEGRENSPLHF. In nucleotides, the CDR3 is TGTGCCAGCAGCTTGGAGGGGCGCGAGAATTCACCCCTCCACTTT.